The 23 T cell receptor beta chains in this list originate from one sample, sequenced in a study of cytomegalovirus exposure and HLA in healthy donors. A multiplex PCR was run with 60 Vbeta primers and 13 Jbeta primers. Clones were read by immunoSEQ multiplex PCR, and TCRdb kept only the in-frame ones, dropping some. In total, the table holds 150,000 to 200,000 clones. The sequencing sample was made of PBMCs. Source of these receptors: a woman between 18 and 29 years old in good health and CMV-seropositive.

CDR3 DNA: TGTGCCAGCAGTTACGGGGAGGCCCAGTACTTC. Translating it yields CASSYGEAQYF. This chain links TRBV6-5 with TRBJ2-5; weak D call: TRBD2 (6 bases). CDR1 is MNHEY, CDR2 SVGAGI, per germline. V was trimmed by 2 bases and J by 9 bases, leaving 7 bases between them. The CDR3 runs 11 residues.

The chain links TRBV4-3 to TRBJ2-5, with 10 bases lining up with TRBD2. The V segment lost 0 bases and the J segment 4 bases; nucleotides outside the gene matches: 8. The CDR3 consists of 17 residues. CDR1 is LGHNA and CDR2 is YSLEER in the germline V gene. This CDR3 reads CASSQDKPSGGRETQYF. The CDR3 coding sequence is TGCGCCAGCAGCCAAGATAAGCCTAGCGGGGGCAGAGAGACCCAGTACTTC.

The V gene is TRBV27, the J gene TRBJ1-1; D is possibly TRBD1 (5 bases). This CDR3 has 11 residues. CDR1 and CDR2 (germline): MNHEY, SMNVEV (reference sequence). Trimming left V 8 bases short and J 7 bases short, with 11 bases between. The CDR3 DNA reads as TGTGCCAGCGGGCAGGGATATGAAGCTTTCTTT. This encodes CASGQGYEAFF.

DNA of the CDR3: TGTGCCAGCAGGCGTTGGGGACAGGGATATTCACCCCTCCACTTT. Translating gives CASRRWGQGYSPLHF. The chain uses TRBV11-2 and TRBJ1-6; 9 bases are shared with TRBD1. Germline loops: CDR1 SGHAT, CDR2 FQNNGV. The CDR3 length is 15 residues. V trimming: 6 bases; J trimming: 8 bases; junction bases outside the gene matches: 8. The full variable domain, its missing parts supplied by reference TRBV11-2 and TRBJ1-6, is EAGVAQSPRYKIIEKRQSVAFWCNPISGHATLYWYQQILGQGPKLLIQFQNNGVVDDSQLPKDRFSAERLKGVDSTLKIQPAKLEDSAVYLCASRRWGQGYSPLHFGNGTRLTVT.

The chain joins TRBV6-5 to TRBJ1-4; D remains ambiguous. The CDR3 runs to 14 residues. Germline CDR1 reads MNHEY; CDR2 reads SVGAGI. Trimming took 4 bases from V and 3 from J, leaving 9 bases between them. The CDR3 bases are TGTGCCAGCAGTTGGCGGGAGTCTAATGAAAAACTGTTTTTT. Translated: CASSWRESNEKLFF.

The chain carries TRBV5-1 and TRBJ2-5; 8 bases are shared with TRBD2. The CDR3 consists of 15 residues. Germline V CDR1 and CDR2: SGHRS, YFSETQ. V lost 0 bases and J lost 5; bases outside the gene matches: 6. CDR3 in amino acids: CASSLAGTRSETQYF. CDR3 in DNA: TGCGCCAGCAGCTTGGCGGGGACTAGGTCGGAGACCCAGTACTTC.

This chain connects TRBV6-6 to TRBJ2-2; D ambiguous. The CDR3 extends over 13 amino acids. Germline lookup yields CDR1 MNHNY and CDR2 SVGAGI (reference sequence). Trimming removed 0 bases from V and 7 bases from J, with 6 bases in between. CDR3: CASSYSSVGELFF. CDR3 coding DNA: TGTGCCAGCAGTTACTCTAGTGTCGGGGAGCTGTTTTTT.

The genes are TRBV12-5 and TRBJ2-7, with D possibly matching TRBD2 (5 bases). This CDR3 has 12 residues. Germline V gene data show CDR1 as LGHNT and CDR2 as FRNRAP. The V end lost 5 bases, the J end lost 1 base, and 6 bases lay between the germline ends. The CDR3 region is CASGRTSYEQYF. The CDR3, as DNA: TGTGCTAGTGGTCGGACTTCCTACGAGCAGTACTTC.

The chain is built from TRBV29-1 and TRBJ2-7; D perhaps matches TRBD1 (6 bases). The CDR3 runs 18 residues. Germline CDR1 reads SQVTM; CDR2 reads ANQGSEA. The V end lost 5 bases, the J end lost 4 bases, and 30 bases lay between the germline ends. The CDR3 reads CSVTHPGARDRFSYEQYF. The CDR3 bases are TGCAGCGTTACCCACCCTGGGGCCCGCGACAGGTTTTCTTACGAGCAGTACTTC.

The chain employs TRBV5-1 and TRBJ1-1; D is possibly TRBD1 (5 bases). The V end lost 5 bases, the J end lost 5 bases, and 13 bases lay between the germline ends. Germline-derived CDR1 and CDR2 are SGHRS and YFSETQ. The CDR3 sequence is 13 residues long. CDR3 loop: CASSPDSRTEAFF. DNA of the CDR3: TGCGCCAGCAGTCCCGACAGTCGTACTGAAGCTTTCTTT.

This rearrangement joins TRBV29-1 to TRBJ1-1, with D tentatively TRBD1 (5 bases). The germline V gene has CDR1 SQVTM and CDR2 ANQGSEA. V lost 7 bases and J 4 bases, leaving 16 bases between the germline ends. The length of the CDR3 is 13 residues. The CDR3 nucleotides are TGCAGCGCAATCTTACAGGTCAGCACTGAAGCTTTCTTT. It translates to CSAILQVSTEAFF.

The chain has TRBV4-1 and TRBJ1-1, with no clear D. There are 17 residues in the CDR3. Germline CDR1 MGHRA, CDR2 YSYEKL. Between the trimmed V and J ends, which lost 1 base and 2 bases, there was a span of 17 bases. The CDR3, as DNA: TGCGCCAGCAGCCAAGGTGTATTTGGGCGCAGCAACACTGAAGCTTTCTTT. Translating it yields CASSQGVFGRSNTEAFF.

The rearrangement joins TRBV30 to TRBJ1-1, with D unresolved. CDR1 is GTSNPN, CDR2 SVGIG, per germline (reference sequence). Trimming stripped 4 bases from V and 7 bases from J, with 10 bases between. The CDR3 is 11 residues long. In nucleotides, the CDR3 is TGTGCCTGGACCGGAGTCGGTGAAGCTTTCTTT. Amino acids: CAWTGVGEAFF.

This sequence joins TRBV29-1 and TRBJ2-7; no clear D. V lost 4 bases and J 1 base, leaving 5 bases between the germline ends. This CDR3 has 11 residues. Germline CDR1 is SQVTM and CDR2 is ANQGSEA. CDR3 coding DNA: TGCAGCGTTGCACAGTCCTACGAGCAGTACTTC. Protein: CSVAQSYEQYF.

Comments on this clone: Other DNA variants within this sample encode the same CDR3. The chain links TRBV5-4 to TRBJ2-1; 12 positions agree with TRBD2. J was trimmed by 3 bases and V by 4 bases; bases with no gene match: 2. Germline CDR1 is SGHNT and CDR2 is YYREEE (reference sequence). There are 15 residues in the CDR3. The CDR3 here is CASSLTSGSYNEQFF. The CDR3 coding sequence is TGTGCCAGCAGCCTGACTAGCGGGAGCTACAATGAGCAGTTCTTC. Variable domain in full (rest from reference TRBV5-4 and TRBJ2-1): ETGVTQSPTHLIKTRGQQVTLRCSSQSGHNTVSWYQQALGQGPQFIFQYYREEENGRGNFPPRFSGLQFPNYSSELNVNALELDDSALYLCASSLTSGSYNEQFFGPGTRLTVL.

This chain's CDR3 is CASSGRGGGSPLHF. For the CDR3, the DNA is TGTGCCAGCAGCGGTCGGGGGGGCGGTTCACCCCTCCACTTT. This chain connects TRBV13 to TRBJ1-6; tentatively, D is TRBD1 (6 bases). The V and J ends lost 5 bases and 9 bases respectively, with 14 bases between them. The CDR3 length is 14 residues. CDR1 and CDR2 (germline): PRHDT, FYEKMQ (reference sequence).

The chain combines TRBV5-6 with TRBJ1-2; D not resolved. The CDR3 extends over 15 amino acids. V was cut by 4 bases and J by 6 bases, with 19 bases left in between. CDR1 and CDR2 from the germline V gene are SGHDT and YYEEEE. CDR3 in amino acids: CASSQTSRVRHGYTF. CDR3 nucleotides: TGTGCCAGCAGCCAAACGTCCCGGGTCCGTCATGGCTACACCTTC.

This chain uses TRBV5-8 with TRBJ2-3; 9 nucleotides line up with TRBD1. The V and J ends lost 4 bases and 2 bases, in that order; junction bases with no gene match: 11. The CDR3 has 17 amino acids. Germline V gene sequence: CDR1 SGHTS, CDR2 YDEGEE. The CDR3 protein is CASSPYTGTGSTDTQYF. Written as DNA, the CDR3 is TGTGCCAGCAGCCCCTACACCGGGACAGGGTCCACAGATACGCAGTATTTT. The full variable domain, in which reference TRBV5-8 and TRBJ2-3 provide the parts outside the CDR3, is EAGVTQSPTHLIKTRGQQATLRCSPISGHTSVYWYQQALGLGLQFLLWYDEGEERNRGNFPPRFSGRQFPNYSSELNVNALELEDSALYLCASSPYTGTGSTDTQYFGPGTRLTVL.

The chain has TRBV9 and TRBJ2-3; TRBD2 matches at 7 bases. The J segment lost 2 bases and the V segment lost 4 bases, leaving 4 bases of the junction unmatched. Germline V CDR1 and CDR2: SGDLS, YYNGEE. This CDR3 region has 14 residues. CDR3 region: CASSPAGFTDTQYF. CDR3 in DNA: TGTGCCAGCAGCCCAGCGGGGTTCACAGATACGCAGTATTTT. Variable domain in full (rest from reference TRBV9 and TRBJ2-3): DSGVTQTPKHLITATGQRVTLRCSPRSGDLSVYWYQQSLDQGLQFLIQYYNGEERAKGNILERFSAQQFPDLHSELNLSSLELGDSALYFCASSPAGFTDTQYFGPGTRLTVL.

V is TRBV15 and J is TRBJ1-2; 7 bases align to TRBD1. Unmatched junction bases numbered 9, after V lost 3 bases and J lost 2 bases. CDR1 LNHNV and CDR2 YYDKDF come from the germline V gene (reference sequence). CDR3 size: 16 residues. The CDR3 sequence: CATSRRGQFGNYGYTF. The CDR3 DNA reads as TGTGCCACCAGCAGGAGGGGACAGTTTGGGAACTATGGCTACACCTTC.

This chain uses TRBV15 with TRBJ2-5, with 8 bases fitting TRBD1. Judging by the DNA end, TRBJ2-7 fits better; the J call may be wrong. This CDR3 contains 22 residues. The germline V gene has CDR1 LNHNV and CDR2 YYDKDF (reference sequence). This chain's CDR3 is CATSRGPLPPRTSDRVTYEQYF. CDR3 nucleotide sequence: TGTGCCACCAGCAGAGGTCCCCTCCCCCCACGCACGTCGGACAGGGTTACCTACGAGCAGTACTTC.

The chain has TRBV7-9 and TRBJ2-2; TRBD2 matches at 9 bases. The ends lost 6 bases at V and 3 bases at J; junction bases unmatched: 5. Germline V gene sequence: CDR1 SEHNR, CDR2 FQNEAQ (reference sequence). This CDR3 is 15 amino acids long. CDR3 sequence reads: CASSPRGGYTGELFF. Here the CDR3 DNA reads TGTGCCAGCAGTCCGCGGGGGGGCTACACCGGGGAGCTGTTTTTT.

This chain connects TRBV11-3 to TRBJ2-7; tentative D call: TRBD2 (6 bases). The CDR3 length is 14 residues. The V end was cut by 5 bases, the J end by 2 bases, with 13 bases between. CDR1 and CDR2 (germline): SGHNT, YENEEA. For the CDR3, the DNA is TGTGCCAGCAGCCGCCTTGGAGGGGCCTACGAGCAGTACTTC. Translation gives CASSRLGGAYEQYF.